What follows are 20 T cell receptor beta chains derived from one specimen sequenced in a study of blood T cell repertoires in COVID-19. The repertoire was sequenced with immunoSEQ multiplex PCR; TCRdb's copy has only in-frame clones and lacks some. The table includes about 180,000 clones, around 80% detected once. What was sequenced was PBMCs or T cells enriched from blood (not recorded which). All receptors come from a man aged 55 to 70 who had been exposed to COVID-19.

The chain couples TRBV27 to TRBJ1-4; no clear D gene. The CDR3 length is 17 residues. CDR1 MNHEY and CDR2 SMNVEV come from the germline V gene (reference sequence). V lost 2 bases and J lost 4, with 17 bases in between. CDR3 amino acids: CASSLREGLSNNEKLFF. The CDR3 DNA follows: TGTGCCAGCAGTTTAAGGGAGGGTCTATCGAATAATGAAAAACTGTTTTTT.

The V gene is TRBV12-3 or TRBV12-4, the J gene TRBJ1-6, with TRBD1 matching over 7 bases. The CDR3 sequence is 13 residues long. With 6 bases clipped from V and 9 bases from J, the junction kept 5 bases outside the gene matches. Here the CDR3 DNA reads TGTGCCAGCAGCCCCCCAGGGGGTTCACCCCTCCACTTT. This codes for CASSPPGGSPLHF.

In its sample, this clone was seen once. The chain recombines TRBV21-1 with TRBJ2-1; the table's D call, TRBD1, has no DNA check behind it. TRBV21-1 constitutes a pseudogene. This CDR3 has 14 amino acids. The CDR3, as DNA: TGTGCCAGCCGGGACAGGGGGCGGGGGAATGAGCAGTTCTTC. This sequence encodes CASRDRGRGNEQFF.

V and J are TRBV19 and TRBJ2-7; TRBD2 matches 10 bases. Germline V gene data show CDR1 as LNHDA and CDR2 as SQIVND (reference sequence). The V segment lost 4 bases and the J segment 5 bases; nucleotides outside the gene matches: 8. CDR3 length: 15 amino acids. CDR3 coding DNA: TGTGCCAGTAGTACCGACCTAGCGGGAGTGAACGAGCAGTACTTC. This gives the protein CASSTDLAGVNEQYF.

CDR3 sequence: CASSTGGPSYNEQFF. CDR3 sequence (DNA): TGTGCCAGTAGTACAGGGGGCCCCTCCTACAATGAGCAGTTCTTC. V gene TRBV19 combines with J gene TRBJ2-1; 8 positions match TRBD1. V lost 4 bases, J lost 0 bases, and 2 bases stayed unmatched. CDR1 is LNHDA and CDR2 is SQIVND in the germline V gene (reference sequence). This CDR3 region has 15 residues. Combining the CDR3 with reference TRBV19 and TRBJ2-1 gives the whole variable domain DGGITQSPKYLFRKEGQNVTLSCEQNLNHDAMYWYRQDPGQGLRLIYYSQIVNDFQKGDIAEGYSVSREKKESFPLTVTSAQKNPTAFYLCASSTGGPSYNEQFFGPGTRLTVL.

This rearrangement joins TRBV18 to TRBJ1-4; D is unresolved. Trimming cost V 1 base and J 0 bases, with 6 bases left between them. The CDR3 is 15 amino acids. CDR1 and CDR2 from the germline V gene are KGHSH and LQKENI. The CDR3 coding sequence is TGTGCCAGCTCACCACTCCGGGCAACTAATGAAAAACTGTTTTTT. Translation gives CASSPLRATNEKLFF.

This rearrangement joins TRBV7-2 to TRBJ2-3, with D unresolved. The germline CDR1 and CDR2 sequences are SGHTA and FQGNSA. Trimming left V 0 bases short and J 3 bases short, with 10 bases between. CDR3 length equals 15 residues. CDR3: CASSLARTDTDTQYF. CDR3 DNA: TGTGCCAGCAGCTTAGCGCGCACAGATACAGATACGCAGTATTTT.

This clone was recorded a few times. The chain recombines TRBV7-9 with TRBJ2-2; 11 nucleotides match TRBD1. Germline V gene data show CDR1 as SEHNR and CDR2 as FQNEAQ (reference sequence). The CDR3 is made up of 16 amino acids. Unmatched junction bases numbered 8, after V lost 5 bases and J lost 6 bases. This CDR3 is CASSPDRGPTAGELFF. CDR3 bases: TGTGCCAGCAGCCCGGACAGGGGGCCGACGGCCGGGGAGCTGTTTTTT.

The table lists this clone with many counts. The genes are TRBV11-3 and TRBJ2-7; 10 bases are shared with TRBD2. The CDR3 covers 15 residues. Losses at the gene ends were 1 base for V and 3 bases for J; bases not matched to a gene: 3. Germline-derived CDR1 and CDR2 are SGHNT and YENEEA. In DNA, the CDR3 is TGTGCCAGCAGCTTAGGGGCTAGCGGGAGCTACGAGCAGTACTTC. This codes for CASSLGASGSYEQYF.

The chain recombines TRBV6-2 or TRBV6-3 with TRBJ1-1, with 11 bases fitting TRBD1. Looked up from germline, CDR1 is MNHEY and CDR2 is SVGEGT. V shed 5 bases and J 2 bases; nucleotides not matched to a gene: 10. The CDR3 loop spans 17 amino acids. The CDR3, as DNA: TGTGCCAGCAGTCCAAACCGGGACAGGGGGTTAAACACTGAAGCTTTCTTT. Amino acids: CASSPNRDRGLNTEAFF.

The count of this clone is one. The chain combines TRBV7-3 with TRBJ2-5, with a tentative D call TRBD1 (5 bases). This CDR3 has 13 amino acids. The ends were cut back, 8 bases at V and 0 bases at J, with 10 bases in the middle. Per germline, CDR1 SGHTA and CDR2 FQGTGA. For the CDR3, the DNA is TGTGCCAGCGCTAGGGGCAACCAAGAGACCCAGTACTTC. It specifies CASARGNQETQYF.

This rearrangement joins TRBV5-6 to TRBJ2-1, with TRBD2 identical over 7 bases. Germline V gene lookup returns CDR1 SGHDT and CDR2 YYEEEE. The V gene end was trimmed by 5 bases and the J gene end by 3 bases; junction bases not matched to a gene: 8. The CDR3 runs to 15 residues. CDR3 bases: TGTGCCAGCAGACCTCGGAGCGGGATCTACAATGAGCAGTTCTTC. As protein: CASRPRSGIYNEQFF.

CDR3 sequence: CASSILQGSSYNEQFF. The DNA for the CDR3 is TGTGCCAGTAGTATCCTACAGGGAAGCTCCTACAATGAGCAGTTCTTC. The J gene is TRBJ2-1, the V gene TRBV19; D is possibly TRBD1 (6 bases). CDR1 and CDR2 from the germline V gene are LNHDA and SQIVND (reference sequence). The CDR3 length is 16 residues. With 3 bases removed from V and 0 bases from J, the gap between germline ends came to 12 bases.

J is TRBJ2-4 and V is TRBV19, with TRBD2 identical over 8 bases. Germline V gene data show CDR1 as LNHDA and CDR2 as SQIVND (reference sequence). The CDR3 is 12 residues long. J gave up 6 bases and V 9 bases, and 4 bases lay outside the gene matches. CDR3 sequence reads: CASGRGGNIQYF. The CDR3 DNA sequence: TGTGCCAGCGGGAGGGGTGGAAACATTCAGTACTTC.

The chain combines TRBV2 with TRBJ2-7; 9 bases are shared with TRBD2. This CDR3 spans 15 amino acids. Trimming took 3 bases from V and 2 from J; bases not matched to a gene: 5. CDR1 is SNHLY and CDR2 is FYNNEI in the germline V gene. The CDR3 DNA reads TGTGCCAGCAGTGACCCTAGCGGGAAGACCTACGAGCAGTACTTC. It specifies CASSDPSGKTYEQYF.

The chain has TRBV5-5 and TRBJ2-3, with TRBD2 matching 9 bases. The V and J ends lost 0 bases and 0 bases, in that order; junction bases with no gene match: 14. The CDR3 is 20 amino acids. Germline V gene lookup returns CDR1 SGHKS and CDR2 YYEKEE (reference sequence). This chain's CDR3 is CASSLDILAGRRASTDTQYF. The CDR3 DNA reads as TGTGCCAGCAGCTTGGATATTCTAGCGGGAAGGAGGGCTAGCACAGATACGCAGTATTTT.

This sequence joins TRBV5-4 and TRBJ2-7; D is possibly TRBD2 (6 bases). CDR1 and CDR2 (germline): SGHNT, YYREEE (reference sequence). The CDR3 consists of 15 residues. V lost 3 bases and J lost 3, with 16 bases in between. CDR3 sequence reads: CASSSERARNYEQYF. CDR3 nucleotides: TGTGCCAGCAGCTCAGAGCGGGCCCGCAACTACGAGCAGTACTTC.

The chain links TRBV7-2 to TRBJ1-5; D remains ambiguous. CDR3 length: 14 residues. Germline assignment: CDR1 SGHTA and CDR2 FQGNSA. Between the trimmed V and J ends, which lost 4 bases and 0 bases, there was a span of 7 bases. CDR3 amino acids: CASSSGLSNQPQHF. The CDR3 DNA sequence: TGTGCCAGCAGCTCCGGACTTAGCAATCAGCCCCAGCATTTT. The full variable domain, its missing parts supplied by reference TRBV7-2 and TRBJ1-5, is GAGVSQSPSNKVTEKGKDVELRCDPISGHTALYWYRQSLGQGLEFLIYFQGNSAPDKSGLPSDRFSAERTGGSVSTLTIQRTQQEDSAVYLCASSSGLSNQPQHFGDGTRLSIL.

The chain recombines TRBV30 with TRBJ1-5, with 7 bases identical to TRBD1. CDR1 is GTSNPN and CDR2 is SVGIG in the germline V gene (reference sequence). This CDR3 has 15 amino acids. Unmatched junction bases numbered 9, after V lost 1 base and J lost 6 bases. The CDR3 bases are TGTGCCTGGAGTGGAAGGGGGCAAGACGCTCAGCCCCAGCATTTT. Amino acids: CAWSGRGQDAQPQHF.

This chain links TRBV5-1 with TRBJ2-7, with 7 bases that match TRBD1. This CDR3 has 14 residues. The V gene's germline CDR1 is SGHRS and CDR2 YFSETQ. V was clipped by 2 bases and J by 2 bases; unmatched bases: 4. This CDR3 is CASSFRGMAYEQYF. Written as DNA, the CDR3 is TGCGCCAGCAGCTTCAGGGGGATGGCCTACGAGCAGTACTTC.